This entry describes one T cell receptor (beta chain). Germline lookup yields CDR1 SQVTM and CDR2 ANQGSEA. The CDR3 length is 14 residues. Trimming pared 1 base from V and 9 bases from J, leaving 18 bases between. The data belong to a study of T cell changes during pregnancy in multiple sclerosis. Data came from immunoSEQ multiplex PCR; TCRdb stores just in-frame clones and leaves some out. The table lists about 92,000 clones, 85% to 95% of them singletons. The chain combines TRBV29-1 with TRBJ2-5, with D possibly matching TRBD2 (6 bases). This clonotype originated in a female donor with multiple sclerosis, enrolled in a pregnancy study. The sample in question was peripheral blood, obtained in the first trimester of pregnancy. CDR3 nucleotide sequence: TGCAGCGTTGAAGGCCGGGTTTATGGGGAGGCCCAGTACTTC. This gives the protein CSVEGRVYGEAQYF.